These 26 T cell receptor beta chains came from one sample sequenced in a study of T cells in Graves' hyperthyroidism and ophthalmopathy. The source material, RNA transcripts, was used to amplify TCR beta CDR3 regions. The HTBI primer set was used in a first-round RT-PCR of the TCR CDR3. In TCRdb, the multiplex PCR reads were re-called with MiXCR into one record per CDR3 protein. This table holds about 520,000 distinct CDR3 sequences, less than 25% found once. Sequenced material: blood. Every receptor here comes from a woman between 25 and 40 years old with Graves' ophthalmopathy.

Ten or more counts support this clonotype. Here the CDR3 DNA reads TGCGCCAGCAGCTTGATGGGACAGGGGCCGCGGGAGCAGTACTTC. Protein product: CASSLMGQGPREQYF. The chain links TRBV5-1 to TRBJ2-7, with TRBD1 matching over 10 bases. The CDR3 loop spans 15 amino acids. Germline V gene data show CDR1 as SGHRS and CDR2 as YFSETQ. The junction had 8 bases not matched to a gene; V was cut back by 1 base and J by 7 bases. Together with reference TRBV5-1 and TRBJ2-7, the CDR3 gives the full variable domain: KAGVTQTPRYLIKTRGQQVTLSCSPISGHRSVSWYQQTPGQGLQFLFEYFSETQRNKGNFPGRFSGRQFSNSRSEMNVSTLELGDSALYLCASSLMGQGPREQYFGPGTRLTVT.

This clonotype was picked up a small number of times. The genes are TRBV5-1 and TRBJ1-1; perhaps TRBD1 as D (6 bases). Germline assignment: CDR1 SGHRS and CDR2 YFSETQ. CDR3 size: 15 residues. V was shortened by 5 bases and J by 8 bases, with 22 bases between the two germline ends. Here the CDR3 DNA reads TGCGCCAGCAGTACAGGCGGGGCGGGACACGACGAAGCTTTCTTT. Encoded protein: CASSTGGAGHDEAFF. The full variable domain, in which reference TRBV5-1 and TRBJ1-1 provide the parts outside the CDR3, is KAGVTQTPRYLIKTRGQQVTLSCSPISGHRSVSWYQQTPGQGLQFLFEYFSETQRNKGNFPGRFSGRQFSNSRSEMNVSTLELGDSALYLCASSTGGAGHDEAFFGQGTRLTVV.

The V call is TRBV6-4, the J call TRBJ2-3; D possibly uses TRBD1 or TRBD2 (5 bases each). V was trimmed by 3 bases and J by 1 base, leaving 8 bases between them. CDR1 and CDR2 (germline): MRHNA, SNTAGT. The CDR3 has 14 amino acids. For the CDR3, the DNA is TGTGCCAGCAGTGAGGGGGTAGGCACAGATACGCAGTATTTT. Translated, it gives CASSEGVGTDTQYF.

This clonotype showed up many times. CDR3 sequence: CASTPGSPGLEQYF. The DNA of the CDR3 is TGTGCCAGCACTCCCGGCAGCCCGGGACTCGAGCAGTACTTC. This chain uses TRBV6-2 or TRBV6-3 with TRBJ2-7, with TRBD2 as a possible D gene (6 bases). Germline CDR1 is MNHEY and CDR2 is SVGEGT. Trimming cost V 7 bases and J 6 bases, with 19 bases left between them. This CDR3 has 14 residues.

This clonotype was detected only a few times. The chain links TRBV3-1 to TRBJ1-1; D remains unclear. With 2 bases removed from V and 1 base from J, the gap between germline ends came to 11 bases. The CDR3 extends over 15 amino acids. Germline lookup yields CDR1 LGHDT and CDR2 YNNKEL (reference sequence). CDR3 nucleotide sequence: TGTGCCAGCAGCCAAAATGCACAGAGGAACACTGAAGCTTTCTTT. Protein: CASSQNAQRNTEAFF.

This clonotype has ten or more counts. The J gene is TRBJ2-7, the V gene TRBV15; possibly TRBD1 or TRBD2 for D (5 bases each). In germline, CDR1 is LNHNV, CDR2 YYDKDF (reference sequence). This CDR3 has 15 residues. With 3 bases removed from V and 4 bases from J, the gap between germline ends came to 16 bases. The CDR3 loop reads CATSSDRTRGYEQYF. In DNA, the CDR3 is TGTGCCACCAGCAGCGATAGGACACGCGGGTACGAGCAGTACTTC.

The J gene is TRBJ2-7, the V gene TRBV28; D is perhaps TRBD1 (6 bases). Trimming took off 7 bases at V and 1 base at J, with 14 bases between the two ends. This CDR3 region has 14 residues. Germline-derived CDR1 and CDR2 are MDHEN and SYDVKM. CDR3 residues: CASMGTGSSYEQYF. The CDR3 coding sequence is TGTGCCAGCATGGGTACAGGGTCATCCTACGAGCAGTACTTC.

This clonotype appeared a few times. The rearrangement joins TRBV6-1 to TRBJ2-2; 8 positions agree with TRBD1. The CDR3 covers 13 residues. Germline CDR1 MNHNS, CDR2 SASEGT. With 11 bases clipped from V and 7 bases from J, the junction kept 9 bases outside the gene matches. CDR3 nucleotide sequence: TGTGCCGGTGAAACAGGGGGTCACGGGGAGCTGTTTTTT. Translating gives CAGETGGHGELFF.

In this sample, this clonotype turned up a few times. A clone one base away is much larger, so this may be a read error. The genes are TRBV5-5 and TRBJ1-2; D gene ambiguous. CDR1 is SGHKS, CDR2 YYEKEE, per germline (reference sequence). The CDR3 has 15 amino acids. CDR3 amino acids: CASSPTWSGNYGYSF. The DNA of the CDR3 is TGTGCCAGCAGCCCGACGTGGTCGGGCAACTATGGCTACAGCTTC. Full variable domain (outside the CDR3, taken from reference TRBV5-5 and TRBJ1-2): DAGVTQSPTHLIKTRGQQVTLRCSPISGHKSVSWYQQVLGQGPQFIFQYYEKEERGRGNFPDRFSARQFPNYSSELNVNALLLGDSALYLCASSPTWSGNYGYSFGSGTRLTVV.

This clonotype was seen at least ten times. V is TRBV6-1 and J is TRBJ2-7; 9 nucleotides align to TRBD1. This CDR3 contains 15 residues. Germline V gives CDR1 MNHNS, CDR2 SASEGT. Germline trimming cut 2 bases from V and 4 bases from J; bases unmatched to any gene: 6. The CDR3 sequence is CASSEYGTGLYEQYF. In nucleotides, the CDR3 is TGTGCCAGCAGTGAATACGGGACAGGGCTTTACGAGCAGTACTTC.

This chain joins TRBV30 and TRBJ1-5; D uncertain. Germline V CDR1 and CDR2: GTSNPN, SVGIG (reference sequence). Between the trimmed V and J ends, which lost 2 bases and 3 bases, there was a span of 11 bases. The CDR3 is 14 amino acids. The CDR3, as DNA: TGTGCCTGGAGTTCTTCCGGAAACAATCAGCCCCAGCATTTT. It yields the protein CAWSSSGNNQPQHF.

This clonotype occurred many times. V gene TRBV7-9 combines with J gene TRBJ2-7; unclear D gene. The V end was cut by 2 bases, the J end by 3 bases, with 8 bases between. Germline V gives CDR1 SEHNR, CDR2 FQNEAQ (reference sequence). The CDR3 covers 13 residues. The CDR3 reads CASSLSGDYEQYF. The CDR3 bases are TGTGCCAGCAGCTTAAGTGGGGACTACGAGCAGTACTTC.

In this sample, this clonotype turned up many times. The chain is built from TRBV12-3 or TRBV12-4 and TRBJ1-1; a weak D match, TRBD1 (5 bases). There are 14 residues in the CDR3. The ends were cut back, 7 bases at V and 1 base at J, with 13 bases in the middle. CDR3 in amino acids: CASNKGAGNTEAFF. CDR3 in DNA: TGTGCCAGCAATAAAGGGGCAGGGAACACTGAAGCTTTCTTT.

The CDR3 spells CASSSRTPLTGTGTSEQYF. The CDR3 nucleotides are TGTGCCAGCAGTTCTAGGACTCCTCTCACCGGGACAGGAACTAGCGAGCAGTACTTC. The V gene is TRBV12-3 or TRBV12-4, the J gene TRBJ2-7, with 8 positions matching TRBD1. V shed 4 bases and J 6 bases; nucleotides not matched to a gene: 23. The CDR3 sequence is 19 residues long.

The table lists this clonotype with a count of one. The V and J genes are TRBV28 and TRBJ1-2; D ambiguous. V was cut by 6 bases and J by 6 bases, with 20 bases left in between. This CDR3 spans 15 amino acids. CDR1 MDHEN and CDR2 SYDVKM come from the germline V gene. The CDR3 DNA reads TGTGCCAGCAGGATTCTCAACTTTAGGATCGATGGCTACACCTTC. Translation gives CASRILNFRIDGYTF.

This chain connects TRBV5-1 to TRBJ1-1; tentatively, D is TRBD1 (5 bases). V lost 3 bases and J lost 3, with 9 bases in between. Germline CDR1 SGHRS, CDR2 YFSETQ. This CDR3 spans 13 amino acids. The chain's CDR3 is CASSSAGYTEAFF. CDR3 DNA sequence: TGCGCCAGCAGCTCCGCAGGGTACACTGAAGCTTTCTTT.

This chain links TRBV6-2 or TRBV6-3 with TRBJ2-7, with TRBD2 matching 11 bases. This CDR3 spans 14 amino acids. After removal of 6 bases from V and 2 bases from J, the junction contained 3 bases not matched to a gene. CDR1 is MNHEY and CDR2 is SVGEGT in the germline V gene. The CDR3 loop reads CASRLAGVAYEQYF. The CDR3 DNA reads TGTGCCAGCAGACTAGCGGGAGTTGCCTACGAGCAGTACTTC.

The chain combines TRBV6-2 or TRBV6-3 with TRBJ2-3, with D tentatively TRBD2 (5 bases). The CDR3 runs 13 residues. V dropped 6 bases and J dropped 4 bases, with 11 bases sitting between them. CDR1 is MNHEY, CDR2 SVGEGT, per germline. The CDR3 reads CASRRVDPDTQYF. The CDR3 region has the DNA TGTGCCAGCAGGAGGGTCGACCCAGATACGCAGTATTTT.

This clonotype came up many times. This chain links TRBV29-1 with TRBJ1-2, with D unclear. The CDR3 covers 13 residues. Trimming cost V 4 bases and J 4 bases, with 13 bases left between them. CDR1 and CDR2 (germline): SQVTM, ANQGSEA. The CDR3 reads CSVAGRLSYGYTF. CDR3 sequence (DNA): TGCAGCGTTGCTGGGAGGCTATCCTATGGCTACACCTTC.

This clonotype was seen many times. CDR3 residues: CASSEGMGVDGYTF. CDR3 nucleotides: TGTGCCAGCAGTGAAGGGATGGGGGTTGATGGCTACACCTTC. The chain has TRBV2 and TRBJ1-2; a possible D gene is TRBD1 (5 bases). The V and J ends lost 1 base and 6 bases respectively, with 12 bases between them. The CDR3 has 14 residues. Germline-derived CDR1 and CDR2 are SNHLY and FYNNEI.

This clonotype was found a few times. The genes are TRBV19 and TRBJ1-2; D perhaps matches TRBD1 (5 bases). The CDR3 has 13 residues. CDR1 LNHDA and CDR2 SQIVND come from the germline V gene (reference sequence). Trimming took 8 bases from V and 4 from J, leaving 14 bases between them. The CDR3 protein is CASGSGRSYGYTF. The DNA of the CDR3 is TGTGCCAGTGGCTCGGGACGGAGCTATGGCTACACCTTC.

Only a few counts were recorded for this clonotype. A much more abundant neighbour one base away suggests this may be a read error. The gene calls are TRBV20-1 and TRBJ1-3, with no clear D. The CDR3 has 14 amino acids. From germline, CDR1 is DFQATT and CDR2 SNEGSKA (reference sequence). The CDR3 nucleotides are TGCAGTGCTCTCCTCGGTCAACCTGGAAACATCATATATTTT. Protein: CSALLGQPGNIIYF.

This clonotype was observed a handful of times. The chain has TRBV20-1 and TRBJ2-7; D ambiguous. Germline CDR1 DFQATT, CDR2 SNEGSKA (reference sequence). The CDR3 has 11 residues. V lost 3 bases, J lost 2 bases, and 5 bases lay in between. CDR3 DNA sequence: TGCAGTGCTAGCGATGCCTACGAGCAGTACTTC. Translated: CSASDAYEQYF.

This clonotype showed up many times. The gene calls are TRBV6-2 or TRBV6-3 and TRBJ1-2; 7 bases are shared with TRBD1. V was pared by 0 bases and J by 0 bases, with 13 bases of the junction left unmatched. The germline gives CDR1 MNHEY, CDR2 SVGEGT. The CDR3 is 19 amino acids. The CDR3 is CASSYSGRGAPRSNYGYTF. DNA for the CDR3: TGTGCCAGCAGTTACTCGGGCAGGGGGGCCCCTCGGTCTAACTATGGCTACACCTTC.

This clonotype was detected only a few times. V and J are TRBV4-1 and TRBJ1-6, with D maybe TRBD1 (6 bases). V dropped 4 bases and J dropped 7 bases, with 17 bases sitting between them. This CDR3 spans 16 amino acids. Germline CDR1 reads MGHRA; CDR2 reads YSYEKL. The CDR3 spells CASSLPVTGANSPLHF. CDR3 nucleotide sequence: TGCGCCAGCAGCCTACCAGTAACGGGGGCCAATTCACCCCTCCACTTT.

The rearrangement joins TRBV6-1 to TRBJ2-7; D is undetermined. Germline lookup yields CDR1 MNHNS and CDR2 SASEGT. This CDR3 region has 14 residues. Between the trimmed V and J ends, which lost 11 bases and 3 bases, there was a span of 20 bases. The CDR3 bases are TGTGCCGCCGCACGGTCGCGGAGCAGCTACGAGCAGTACTTC. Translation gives CAAARSRSSYEQYF.